This T cell receptor (beta chain) was recorded in a study of blood T cell repertoires in COVID-19. Study-wide background: The United States, Italy and Spain provided the acute and convalescent COVID-19 samples. T cells, B-cell-depleted T cells, or PBMCs supplied cDNA or gDNA.

Methods used by the authors: Reference gene primers were amplified, and this amplification served to estimate nucleated cell counts. Here immunoSEQ multiplex PCR was the method, and the copy in TCRdb shows in-frame clones only, minus some. V, J and clone size are those of that table, while D and trimming were read from the DNA. The sample lists 200,000 or so clones, about 80% seen once, with about 6.9% in the top ten. Details on this clone: The sample has other DNA sequences that encode this CDR3 too.

Deletions cut 2 bases from V and 4 bases from J, with 9 bases between. The germline CDR1 and CDR2 sequences are MDHEN and SYDVKM. The CDR3 length is 13 residues. This receptor was taken from a human donor with acute or convalescent COVID-19. The donor label of this sample is uncertain. The source material was peripheral blood. The chain uses TRBV28 and TRBJ2-7, with D possibly matching TRBD1 (5 bases). Here the CDR3 reads CASSLRGTYEQYF. Here the CDR3 DNA reads TGTGCCAGCAGTTTAAGGGGCACATACGAGCAGTACTTC. Full variable domain (outside the CDR3, taken from reference TRBV28 and TRBJ2-7): DVKVTQSSRYLVKRTGEKVFLECVQDMDHENMFWYRQDPGLGLRLIYFSYDVKMKEKGDIPEGYSVSREKKERFSLILESASTNQTSMYLCASSLRGTYEQYFGPGTRLTVT.